Below, 7 T cell receptor beta chains from the same sample are listed, as sequenced in a study of shared clonotypes between healthy human individuals. Profiled with immunoSEQ multiplex PCR; TCRdb holds only in-frame clones, not every one. The sample shows over 850,000 clones, approximately 80% of them seen only once. The specimen was memory CD4+ T cells from PBMCs. Subset indicated: CD45RA-negative fraction. All receptors come from a man in his late teens or twenties in good health. Some clones in this sample may be carry-over from other donors' samples.

The chain recombines TRBV7-9 with TRBJ2-7; either TRBD1 or TRBD2 may fit D (7 bases each). Germline CDR1 is SEHNR and CDR2 is FQNEAQ (reference sequence). The length of the CDR3 is 16 residues. V lost 5 bases and J lost 4, with 21 bases in between. In DNA form, the CDR3 reads TGTGCCAGCAGCCCGGGGGGTAGGGGGCGTCCGTACGAGCAGTACTTC. Protein product: CASSPGGRGRPYEQYF.

The gene calls are TRBV20-1 and TRBJ2-3; D is perhaps TRBD1 or TRBD2 (6 bases each). The CDR3 has 11 residues. CDR1 is DFQATT, CDR2 SNEGSKA, per germline (reference sequence). The ends were cut back, 5 bases at V and 7 bases at J, with 10 bases in the middle. CDR3 protein: CSAAGGHTQYF. For the CDR3, the DNA is TGCAGTGCTGCCGGGGGCCATACGCAGTATTTT.

This rearrangement joins TRBV28 to TRBJ1-2, with D hard to call. Germline CDR1 reads MDHEN; CDR2 reads SYDVKM. The CDR3 length is 14 residues. The V end lost 2 bases, the J end lost 4 bases, and 11 bases lay between the germline ends. DNA for the CDR3: TGTGCCAGCAGTTTAAGGCAGCACTCCTATGGCTACACCTTC. It is translated as CASSLRQHSYGYTF.

The chain is built from TRBV2 and TRBJ2-5, with TRBD2 matching 15 bases. The J call may not be correct, given that the DNA end is closer to TRBJ2-7. The CDR3 has 14 residues. The germline CDR1 and CDR2 sequences are SNHLY and FYNNEI. The CDR3 bases are TGTGCCACCCAGGGACTAGCGGGAGGCGACGAGCAGTACTTC. Its translation: CATQGLAGGDEQYF.

This clone has only one observation. The chain combines TRBV28 with TRBJ1-1; D is uncertain. This CDR3 is built from 12 residues. V lost 5 bases, J lost 4 bases, and 8 bases lay in between. Germline V CDR1 and CDR2: MDHEN, SYDVKM. The CDR3 loop reads CASSRSGTEAFF. The CDR3 DNA follows: TGTGCCAGCAGTCGGAGTGGCACTGAAGCTTTCTTT.

With respect to this clone: Other nucleotide sequences from this sample produce the same CDR3. The genes are TRBV28 and TRBJ1-1, with TRBD1 matching over 7 bases. Unmatched junction bases numbered 7, after V lost 4 bases and J lost 2 bases. The CDR3 extends over 15 amino acids. The V gene's germline CDR1 is MDHEN and CDR2 SYDVKM. The CDR3 sequence: CASSSQGRVNTEAFF. In nucleotides, the CDR3 is TGTGCCAGCAGTTCACAGGGGCGAGTTAACACTGAAGCTTTCTTT.

CDR3 DNA sequence: TGTGCCAGCAGCTTACCCGGGGAGCTGTTTTTT. Its translation: CASSLPGELFF. The V and J genes are TRBV11-1 and TRBJ2-2; D unresolved. V dropped 2 bases and J dropped 6 bases, with 1 base sitting between them. The CDR3 contains 11 residues. Germline lookup yields CDR1 SGHAT and CDR2 FQDESV (reference sequence).